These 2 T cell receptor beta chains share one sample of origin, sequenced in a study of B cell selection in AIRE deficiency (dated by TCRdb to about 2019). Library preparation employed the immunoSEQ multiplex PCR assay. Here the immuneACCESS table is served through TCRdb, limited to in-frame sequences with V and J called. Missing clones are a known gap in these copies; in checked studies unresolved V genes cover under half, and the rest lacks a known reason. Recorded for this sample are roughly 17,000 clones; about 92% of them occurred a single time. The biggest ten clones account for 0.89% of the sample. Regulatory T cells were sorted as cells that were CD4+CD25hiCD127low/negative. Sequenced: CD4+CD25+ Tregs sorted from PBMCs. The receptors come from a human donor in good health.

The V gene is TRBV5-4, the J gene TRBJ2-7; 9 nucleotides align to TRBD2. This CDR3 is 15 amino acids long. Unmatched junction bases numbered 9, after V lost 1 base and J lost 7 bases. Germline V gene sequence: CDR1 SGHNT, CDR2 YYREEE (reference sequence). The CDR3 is CASSLSAGGPSEQYF. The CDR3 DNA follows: TGTGCCAGCAGCTTGAGCGCGGGAGGGCCTAGTGAGCAGTACTTC.

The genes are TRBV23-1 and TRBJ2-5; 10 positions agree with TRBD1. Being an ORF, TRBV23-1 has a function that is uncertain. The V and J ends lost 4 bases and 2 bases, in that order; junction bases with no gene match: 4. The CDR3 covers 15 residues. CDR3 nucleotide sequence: TGCGCCAGCAGTCCGCAGGGACAGGGGCAAGAGACCCAGTACTTC. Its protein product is CASSPQGQGQETQYF.